One sample yielded the 16 T cell receptor beta chains listed below, sequenced in a study of T-cell memory formation after mild COVID-19. TCRdb re-analysed the 5' RACE reads in MiXCR, keeping a single row per CDR3 protein. The table records about 190,000 distinct CDR3 sequences, 15% to 20% of them present only once. The specimen sequenced was PBMCs or a T cell subset sorted from them (not recorded which). All receptors derive from an adult woman who had mild COVID-19 (a few samples of this study predate the infection). Cell type and time point are not known.

The genes are TRBV18 and TRBJ1-2; unclear D gene. The V end lost 2 bases, the J end lost 14 bases, and 18 bases lay between the germline ends. The CDR3 sequence is 13 residues long. Looked up from germline, CDR1 is KGHSH and CDR2 is LQKENI. The CDR3 nucleotides are TGTGCCAGCTCACCAAATAATGGAGTCCCTAATACCTTC. Its translation: CASSPNNGVPNTF.

In regard to this clonotype: A read error may account for a junction end that differs from germline. The chain couples TRBV30 to TRBJ2-1; 7 bases fit TRBD1. The CDR3 consists of 11 residues. Germline CDR1 GTSNPN, CDR2 SVGIG (reference sequence). The CDR3 sequence: CAWSVRQGANF. In DNA form, the CDR3 reads TGTGCCTGGAGTGTCCGACAGGGTGCGAACTTC.

This clonotype was recorded at least ten times. The chain recombines TRBV4-3 with TRBJ2-7, with 11 positions matching TRBD2. The trim removed 0 bases at V and 1 base at J, leaving 2 bases unmatched. This CDR3 has 16 residues. From germline, CDR1 is LGHNA and CDR2 YSLEER. The CDR3 DNA is TGCGCCAGCAGCCAAGAGACTAGCGGGAATTCCTACGAGCAGTACTTC. This translates into CASSQETSGNSYEQYF.

The sample holds a few counts of this clonotype. The V call is TRBV5-1, the J call TRBJ2-5, with 7 bases lining up with TRBD1. There are 12 residues in the CDR3. Germline-derived CDR1 and CDR2 are SGHRS and YFSETQ. V was pared by 5 bases and J by 10 bases, with 8 bases of the junction left unmatched. Here the CDR3 reads CASRDAPGGQYF. In DNA, the CDR3 is TGCGCCAGCAGAGATGCACCAGGGGGCCAGTACTTC.

This clonotype was observed a few times. The chain is built from TRBV6-1 and TRBJ2-1; D is unresolved. The CDR3 has 12 amino acids. The germline V gene has CDR1 MNHNS and CDR2 SASEGT. Deletions cut 2 bases from V and 10 bases from J, with 9 bases between. CDR3 nucleotide sequence: TGTGCCAGCAGTGAAAACGGTCGGGAGCAGTTCTTC. Encoded protein: CASSENGREQFF.

The chain employs TRBV10-3 and TRBJ2-3; no clear D gene. The CDR3 is 16 amino acids. The V gene's germline CDR1 is ENHRY and CDR2 SYGVKD. V was pared by 2 bases and J by 4 bases, with 16 bases between. CDR3 residues: CAISEEATLRPDTQYF. The CDR3 DNA sequence: TGTGCCATCAGTGAGGAAGCGACGCTGCGCCCAGATACGCAGTATTTT.

This rearrangement joins TRBV24-1 to TRBJ2-5; 7 nucleotides agree with TRBD2. CDR1 and CDR2 (germline): KGHDR, SFDVKD. The CDR3 spans 15 residues. V shed 3 bases, J shed 4 bases, and the junction held 7 bases outside the gene matches. The CDR3 region has the DNA TGTGCCACCAGTGATCCCCTAGCGGCGAGAGAGACCCAGTACTTC. Translation: CATSDPLAARETQYF.

The rearrangement uses TRBV5-1 and TRBJ2-1; tentatively, D is TRBD1 or TRBD2 (5 bases each). CDR3 length: 14 residues. Trimming stripped 4 bases from V and 6 bases from J, with 14 bases between. Germline V gene sequence: CDR1 SGHRS, CDR2 YFSETQ. The DNA of the CDR3 is TGCGCCAGCAGCCCCCGGGGCGGGTTCAATGAGCAGTTCTTC. This sequence encodes CASSPRGGFNEQFF.

This clonotype was detected many times. V usage is TRBV4-3 and J usage is TRBJ1-2; D is perhaps TRBD1 (5 bases). The germline V and J ends were trimmed by 1 base and 4 bases, with 13 bases remaining between them. Germline V gene lookup returns CDR1 LGHNA and CDR2 YSLEER. This CDR3 is built from 15 residues. In DNA form, the CDR3 reads TGCGCCAGCAGCCAAGCTCCCACAGGAGCCTATGGCTACACCTTC. Amino acid sequence: CASSQAPTGAYGYTF.

This clonotype was detected only a few times. The CDR3 region is CASSQELFRAETQYF. CDR3 sequence (DNA): TGCGCCAGCAGCCAGGAGTTATTCAGAGCGGAGACCCAGTACTTC. The V and J genes are TRBV4-1 and TRBJ2-5; D ambiguous. This CDR3 contains 15 residues. The V gene's germline CDR1 is MGHRA and CDR2 YSYEKL. V shed 3 bases and J shed 5 bases, with 16 bases lying between them.

This chain connects TRBV5-1 to TRBJ1-1, with TRBD1 matching over 9 bases. This CDR3 is built from 16 residues. The germline V gene has CDR1 SGHRS and CDR2 YFSETQ. The V gene end was trimmed by 0 bases and the J gene end by 4 bases; junction bases not matched to a gene: 7. The CDR3 coding sequence is TGCGCCAGCAGCTTGGGGGCGGGACAGGGAAGCACTGAAGCTTTCTTT. The encoded protein is CASSLGAGQGSTEAFF.

This sequence joins TRBV20-1 and TRBJ1-2, with a possible D match to TRBD1 (5 bases). CDR1 and CDR2 (germline): DFQATT, SNEGSKA (reference sequence). The CDR3 runs to 12 residues. V was shortened by 6 bases and J by 4 bases, with 12 bases between the two germline ends. As DNA, the CDR3 is TGCAGTGCCAGGAGGGGTATCTATGGCTACACCTTC. The encoded protein is CSARRGIYGYTF.

The chain recombines TRBV11-2 with TRBJ2-2; 7 nucleotides line up with TRBD2. V lost 3 bases, J lost 6 bases, and 1 base stayed unmatched. The CDR3 loop spans 13 amino acids. Germline V gene sequence: CDR1 SGHAT, CDR2 FQNNGV. The CDR3 nucleotides are TGTGCCAGCAGCTTCCGGGAGGCCGGGGAGCTGTTTTTT. Protein: CASSFREAGELFF.

This clonotype was counted a few times. The V and J genes are TRBV7-2 and TRBJ2-7; the D is unclear. Germline values: CDR1 SGHTA, CDR2 FQGNSA. V shed 0 bases and J shed 4 bases, with 7 bases lying between them. The CDR3 consists of 13 residues. The DNA for the CDR3 is TGTGCCAGCAGCTTAGCGGTCAAATACGAGCAGTACTTC. This encodes CASSLAVKYEQYF.

There are a few counts of this clonotype. This chain links TRBV5-1 with TRBJ2-3; D unclear. The length of the CDR3 is 14 residues. Deletions cut 4 bases from V and 4 bases from J, with 13 bases between. CDR1 is SGHRS and CDR2 is YFSETQ in the germline V gene. In nucleotides, the CDR3 is TGCGCCAGCAGCCCGTCCGTCGGCTCAGATACGCAGTATTTT. It encodes CASSPSVGSDTQYF.

The sample holds a few counts of this clonotype. The chain recombines TRBV20-1 with TRBJ1-1, with 7 positions matching TRBD1. The junction had 4 bases not matched to a gene; V was cut back by 3 bases and J by 0 bases. Germline V gives CDR1 DFQATT, CDR2 SNEGSKA (reference sequence). The CDR3 runs to 14 residues. The CDR3 protein is CSARTGTVNTEAFF. DNA of the CDR3: TGCAGTGCTAGGACCGGGACAGTGAACACTGAAGCTTTCTTT.